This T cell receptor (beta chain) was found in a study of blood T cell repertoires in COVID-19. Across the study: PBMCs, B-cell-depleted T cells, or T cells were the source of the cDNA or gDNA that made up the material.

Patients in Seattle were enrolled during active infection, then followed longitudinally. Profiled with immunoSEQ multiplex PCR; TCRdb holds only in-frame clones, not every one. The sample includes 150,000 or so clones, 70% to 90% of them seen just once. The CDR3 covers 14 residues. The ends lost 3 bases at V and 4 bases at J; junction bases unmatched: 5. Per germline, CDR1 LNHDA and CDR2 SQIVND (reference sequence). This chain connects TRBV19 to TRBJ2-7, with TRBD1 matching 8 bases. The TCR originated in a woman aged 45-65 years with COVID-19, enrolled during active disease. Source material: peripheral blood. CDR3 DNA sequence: TGTGCCAGTAGTATCAGCAGGGGGCTTTACGAGCAGTACTTC. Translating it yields CASSISRGLYEQYF.